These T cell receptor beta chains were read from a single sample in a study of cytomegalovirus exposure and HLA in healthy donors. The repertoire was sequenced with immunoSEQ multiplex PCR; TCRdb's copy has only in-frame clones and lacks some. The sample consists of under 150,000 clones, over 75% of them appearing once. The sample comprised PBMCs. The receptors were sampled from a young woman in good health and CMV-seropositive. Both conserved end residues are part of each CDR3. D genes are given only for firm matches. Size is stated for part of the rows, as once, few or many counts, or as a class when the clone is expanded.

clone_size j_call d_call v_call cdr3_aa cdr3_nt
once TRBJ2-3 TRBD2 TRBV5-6 CASSQISGVITDTQYF TGTGCCAGCAGTCAGATTAGCGGGGTCATCACAGATACGCAGTATTTT
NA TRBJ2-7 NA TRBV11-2 CASSYTYEQYF TGTGCCAGCAGCTACACCTACGAGCAGTACTTC
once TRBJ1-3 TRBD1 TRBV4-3 CASSPKTGFGNTIYF TGCGCCAGCAGCCCTAAGACAGGGTTTGGAAACACCATATATTTT
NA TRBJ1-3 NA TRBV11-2 CASSLERGSAGNTIYF TGTGCCAGCAGCTTGGAAAGGGGCTCTGCTGGAAACACCATATATTTT
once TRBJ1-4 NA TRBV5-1 CASRLDSRPNEKLFF TGCGCCAGCAGACTGGACAGTAGGCCTAATGAAAAACTGTTTTTT
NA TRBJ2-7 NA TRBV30 CAWSEVAFPLSYEQYF TGTGCCTGGAGTGAGGTAGCGTTTCCCCTCTCCTACGAGCAGTACTTC
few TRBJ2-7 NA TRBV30 CAWSGLSSYEQYF TGTGCCTGGAGTGGGTTGAGCTCCTACGAGCAGTACTTC
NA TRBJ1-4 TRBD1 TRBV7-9 CASSSDRESRKLFF TGTGCCAGCAGCTCCGACAGGGAGTCCCGAAAACTGTTTTTT
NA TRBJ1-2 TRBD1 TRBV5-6 CASSLRAGGYGYTF TGTGCCAGCAGCTTGCGAGCAGGGGGTTATGGCTACACCTTC
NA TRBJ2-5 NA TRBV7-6 CASSPGLGETQYF TGTGCCAGCAGCCCCGGATTGGGCGAGACCCAGTACTTC
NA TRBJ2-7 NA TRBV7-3 CATRDSSSYEQYF TGTGCCACGCGGGACAGTAGCTCCTACGAGCAGTACTTC
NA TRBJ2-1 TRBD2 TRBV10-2 CASKLTSGTYNEQFF TGCGCCAGCAAGTTAACTAGCGGGACATACAATGAGCAGTTCTTC
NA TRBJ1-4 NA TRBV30 CAWIGGGATNEKLFF TGTGCCTGGATAGGGGGGGGTGCTACCAATGAAAAACTGTTTTTT
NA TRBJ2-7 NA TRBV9 CASSVGSGPSYEQYF TGTGCCAGCAGCGTAGGGTCAGGGCCATCCTACGAGCAGTACTTC
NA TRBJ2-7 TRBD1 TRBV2 CASSGTGSYEQYF TGTGCCAGCAGTGGGACAGGGTCCTACGAGCAGTACTTC
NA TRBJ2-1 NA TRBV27 CASSFIYRVPEHNEQFF TGTGCCAGCAGTTTCATATACAGGGTCCCGGAGCACAATGAGCAGTTCTTC
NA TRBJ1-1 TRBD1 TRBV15 CATSRDRGQDEAFF TGTGCCACCAGCAGAGATCGGGGACAGGACGAAGCTTTCTTT
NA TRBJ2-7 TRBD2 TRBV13 CASSLAETSGWGEQYF TGTGCCAGCAGCTTAGCTGAGACTAGCGGGTGGGGCGAGCAGTACTTC
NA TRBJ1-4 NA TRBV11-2 CASSLTRATNEKLFF TGTGCCAGCAGCCTAACGCGGGCAACTAATGAAAAACTGTTTTTT
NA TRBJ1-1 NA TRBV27 CASSLGALNTEAFF TGTGCCAGCAGTTTAGGGGCCTTGAACACTGAAGCTTTCTTT
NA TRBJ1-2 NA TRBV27 CASSLTQRHYGYTF TGTGCCAGCAGCCTTACTCAGCGACACTATGGCTACACCTTC
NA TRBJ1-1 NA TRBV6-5 CASSDYPNTEAFF TGTGCCAGCAGCGACTATCCGAACACTGAAGCTTTCTTT
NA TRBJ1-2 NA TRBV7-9 CASSLQGTNYGYTF TGTGCCAGCAGCTTACAGGGGACTAACTATGGCTACACCTTC
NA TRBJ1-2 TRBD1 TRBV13 CASSSRGQGKGGYTF TGTGCCAGCAGCTCGCGGGGACAGGGTAAGGGCGGCTACACCTTC
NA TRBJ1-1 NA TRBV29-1 CSVEGGVNTEAFF TGCAGCGTTGAAGGGGGCGTGAACACTGAAGCTTTCTTT
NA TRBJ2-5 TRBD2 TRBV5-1 CASSANGGGDAQYF TGCGCCAGCAGCGCCAACGGCGGGGGAGACGCCCAGTACTTC
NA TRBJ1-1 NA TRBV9 CASSVGSRGEAFF TGTGCCAGCAGCGTAGGTAGCAGGGGTGAAGCTTTCTTT
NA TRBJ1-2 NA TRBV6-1 CASSEGSRGGYTF TGTGCCAGCAGTGAGGGCAGCAGGGGTGGCTACACCTTC
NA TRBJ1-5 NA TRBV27 CASKPLSRGGNQPQHF TGTGCCAGCAAACCATTATCCAGGGGTGGCAATCAGCCCCAGCATTTT
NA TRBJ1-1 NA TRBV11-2 CASSLDQGMNTEAFF TGTGCCAGCAGCTTAGATCAGGGGATGAACACTGAAGCTTTCTTT
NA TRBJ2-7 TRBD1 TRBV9 CASSTGQGSYEQYF TGTGCCAGCAGCACCGGACAGGGGTCCTACGAGCAGTACTTC
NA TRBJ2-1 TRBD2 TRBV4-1 CASSQSNSGVSSYNEQFF TGCGCCAGCAGCCAATCCAATAGCGGGGTCAGCTCCTACAATGAGCAGTTCTTC
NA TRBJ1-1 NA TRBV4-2 CASSQEGQRVNTEAFF TGTGCCAGCAGCCAAGAAGGTCAGCGGGTGAACACTGAAGCTTTCTTT
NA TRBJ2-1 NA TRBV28 CASSLRRGRGVYEQFF TGTGCCAGCAGTTTGCGGAGGGGGAGGGGGGTATATGAGCAGTTCTTC
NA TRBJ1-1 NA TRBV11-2 CASSLVSYYTEAFF TGTGCCAGCAGCTTAGTATCGTACTACACTGAAGCTTTCTTT
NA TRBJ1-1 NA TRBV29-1 CSVVRAGAFF TGCAGCGTTGTGAGGGCAGGAGCTTTCTTT